The T cell receptor (beta chain) described here comes from a study of CD8+ T cells in alopecia areata. The CDR3 contains 15 residues. J gave up 5 bases and V 7 bases, and 9 bases lay outside the gene matches. Germline CDR1 and CDR2: WNHNN and SYGVQD (reference sequence). cDNA reverse transcribed from extracted RNA served as the sequencing template. Produced via immunoSEQ multiplex PCR; TCRdb's table is partial and in-frame only. In the table there are some 110,000 clones, around 61% of which are singletons. Sequences were obtained from CD4+ T cells sorted from blood. The receptor was derived from a human donor in good health. This chain connects TRBV10-1 to TRBJ2-1, with TRBD2 matching over 9 bases. In DNA, the CDR3 is TGCGCCAGCACCCCGTCTAGCGGGGACCACAATGAGCAGTTCTTC. Its translation: CASTPSSGDHNEQFF.